This entry is about one T cell receptor (beta chain). V lost 10 bases and J 2 bases, leaving 12 bases between the germline ends. The CDR3 runs to 13 residues. Germline loops: CDR1 MNHNS, CDR2 SASEGT. As defined, naive CD8 cells were CD45RO-negative and positively selected for CCR7, with terminally differentiated effector memory CD45RA+ cells excluded. Sequencing was performed with immunoSEQ multiplex PCR; in TCRdb, only in-frame clones are kept and a portion is missing. The sample yields 2 million to 2.5 million clones, just under 95% seen once. The data were obtained in a study of shared clonotypes between healthy human individuals. Study context: Participating donors consisted of two women and a few men aged 18 to 49.

The V and J genes are TRBV6-1 and TRBJ2-1; D may match TRBD1 or TRBD2 (5 bases each). The clonotype comes from a young man in good health. Material: naive CD8+ T cells sorted from blood. The CDR3 DNA follows: TGTGCCACCCGACGGGGCCCCTACAATGAGCAGTTCTTC. This gives the protein CATRRGPYNEQFF.